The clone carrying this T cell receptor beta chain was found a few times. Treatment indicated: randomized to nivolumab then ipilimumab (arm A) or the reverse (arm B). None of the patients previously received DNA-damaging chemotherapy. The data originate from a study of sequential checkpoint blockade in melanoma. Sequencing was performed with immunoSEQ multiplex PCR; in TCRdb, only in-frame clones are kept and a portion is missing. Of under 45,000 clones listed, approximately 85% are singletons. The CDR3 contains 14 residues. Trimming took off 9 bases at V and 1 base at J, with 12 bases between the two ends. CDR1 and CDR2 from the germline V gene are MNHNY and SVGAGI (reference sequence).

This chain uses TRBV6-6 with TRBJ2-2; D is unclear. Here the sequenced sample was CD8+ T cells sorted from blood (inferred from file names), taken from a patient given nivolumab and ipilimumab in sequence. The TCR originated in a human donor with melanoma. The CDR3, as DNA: TGTGCCAGGAGGTGGAACTGGAACACCGGGGAGCTGTTTTTT. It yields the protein CARRWNWNTGELFF.